These T cell receptor beta chains were read from a single sample in a study of cytomegalovirus exposure and HLA in healthy donors. Some clones are missing from TCRdb's copy, which holds only in-frame ones; the method was immunoSEQ multiplex PCR. This sample has more than 200,000 clones, with 70% found just once. The source material was PBMCs. These receptor sequences come from a man between 35 and 55 years old in good health and CMV-seropositive. Each CDR3 is given with its conserved first and last residue. A D gene is named only where the DNA matches it firmly. A row's size may be missing; if present it is once, few, many or a size class.

-	-	TRBJ2-3	TRBV28	CASRDRSTDTQYF	TGTGCCAGCAGAGACAGAAGCACAGATACGCAGTATTTT
TRBD2	few	TRBJ2-5	TRBV19	CASSRGGTQYF	TGTGCCAGTAGTCGGGGGGGGACCCAGTACTTC
TRBD1	-	TRBJ1-2	TRBV27	CASSVQGEGYTF	TGTGCCAGCAGTGTGCAGGGGGAAGGCTACACCTTC
TRBD1	-	TRBJ2-7	TRBV6-5	CASRLRDRTSYEQYF	TGTGCCAGCAGACTCCGGGACAGGACCTCCTACGAGCAGTACTTC
TRBD1	-	TRBJ2-3	TRBV4-1	CASSQGHRGDTQYF	TGCGCCAGCAGCCAAGGACACAGGGGAGATACGCAGTATTTT
TRBD1	-	TRBJ1-1	TRBV2	CASRLTWTGNTEAFF	TGTGCCAGCAGGCTAACCTGGACAGGGAACACTGAAGCTTTCTTT
TRBD1	-	TRBJ2-2	TRBV6-1	CASSSRHRGIGELFF	TGTGCCAGCAGTTCCCGACACAGGGGAATCGGGGAGCTGTTTTTT
-	few	TRBJ1-2	TRBV6-1	CASSAPWGGNYGYTF	TGTGCCAGCAGTGCTCCCTGGGGGGGCAACTATGGCTACACCTTC
TRBD1	-	TRBJ1-2	TRBV6-1	CASSYQQGYTF	TGTGCCAGCAGTTATCAACAGGGGTACACCTTC
TRBD1	-	TRBJ2-5	TRBV29-1	CSVENSPTGGKKTQYF	TGCAGCGTTGAAAACTCCCCTACAGGGGGCAAGAAGACCCAGTACTTC
-	-	TRBJ2-7	TRBV4-2	CASSQVMIGEGGPGHEQYF	TGTGCCAGCAGCCAAGTTATGATCGGTGAGGGAGGACCTGGACACGAGCAGTACTTC
-	once	TRBJ2-6	TRBV5-6	CASSFFSSGANVLTF	TGTGCCAGCAGCTTTTTTAGCTCTGGGGCCAACGTCCTGACTTTC
TRBD1	-	TRBJ1-1	TRBV5-6	CASSFADRVGTEAFF	TGTGCCAGCAGCTTCGCCGACAGGGTGGGCACTGAAGCTTTCTTT
TRBD1	-	TRBJ2-2	TRBV2	CASSGTQGVNTGELFF	TGTGCCAGCAGCGGGACGCAGGGGGTTAACACCGGGGAGCTGTTTTTT
-	-	TRBJ2-3	TRBV18	CASSPPRRTSTDTQYF	TGTGCCAGCTCACCACCGAGGAGGACTAGCACAGATACGCAGTATTTT
-	few	TRBJ1-3	TRBV5-1	CASSLAGASSGNTIYF	TGCGCCAGCAGCTTGGCTGGGGCCAGCTCTGGAAACACCATATATTTT